These 30 T cell receptor beta chains were sequenced from one sample in a study of shared clonotypes between healthy human individuals. TCRdb's table, derived via immunoSEQ multiplex PCR, lists solely in-frame clones and lacks some. The repertoire holds about 500,000 clones, with approximately 80% as singletons. Sequencing used PBMCs. Every receptor here comes from a woman aged 40 to 49 in good health. Some clones in this sample may be carry-over from other donors' samples.

This clone was found a few times. The rearrangement joins TRBV25-1 to TRBJ2-3; 9 bases align to TRBD1. Germline values: CDR1 MGHDK, CDR2 SYGVNS. This CDR3 has 17 amino acids. J was trimmed by 1 base and V by 2 bases; bases with no gene match: 7. This CDR3 reads CASSEMGTGTRTDTQYF. The CDR3 DNA reads as TGTGCCAGCAGTGAAATGGGGACAGGGACTCGCACAGATACGCAGTATTTT.

The chain recombines TRBV5-1 with TRBJ2-3; D is perhaps TRBD1 or TRBD2 (6 bases each). The CDR3 totals 17 residues. CDR1 SGHRS and CDR2 YFSETQ come from the germline V gene. The germline V and J ends were trimmed by 0 bases and 1 base, with 15 bases remaining between them. The CDR3 DNA is TGCGCCAGCAGCTTGGAGGAGGGGGTGAGCGGCACAGATACGCAGTATTTT. Its translation: CASSLEEGVSGTDTQYF.

In this sample, this clone turned up once. The rearrangement uses TRBV5-4 and TRBJ2-7; 13 bases map to TRBD2. This CDR3 has 15 residues. CDR1 SGHNT and CDR2 YYREEE come from the germline V gene (reference sequence). After removal of 4 bases from V and 3 bases from J, the junction contained 4 bases not matched to a gene. DNA for the CDR3: TGTGCCAGCAGCACGGGACTAGCGGGACGCTACGAGCAGTACTTC. Translation gives CASSTGLAGRYEQYF. The full variable domain, with the rest looked up from reference TRBV5-4 and TRBJ2-7, is ETGVTQSPTHLIKTRGQQVTLRCSSQSGHNTVSWYQQALGQGPQFIFQYYREEENGRGNFPPRFSGLQFPNYSSELNVNALELDDSALYLCASSTGLAGRYEQYFGPGTRLTVT.

This chain joins TRBV5-1 and TRBJ2-7; no firm D call. Germline assignment: CDR1 SGHRS and CDR2 YFSETQ. The length of the CDR3 is 14 residues. Trimming shortened V by 0 bases and J by 0 bases, and 7 bases separated the two germline ends. DNA for the CDR3: TGCGCCAGCAGCTTGGAGGCCAGCTCCTACGAGCAGTACTTC. Its translation is CASSLEASSYEQYF.

This sequence joins TRBV5-4 and TRBJ2-5; weak D call: TRBD1 (5 bases). CDR3 length equals 15 residues. Germline CDR1 is SGHNT and CDR2 is YYREEE (reference sequence). Trimming stripped 0 bases from V and 2 bases from J, with 11 bases between. The CDR3, as DNA: TGTGCCAGCAGCTTGGGGGGCAGGACACAAGAGACCCAGTACTTC. Translation gives CASSLGGRTQETQYF.

The genes are TRBV29-1 and TRBJ2-5, with D tentatively TRBD1 or TRBD2 (7 bases each). CDR3 length: 13 residues. With 6 bases removed from V and 5 bases from J, the gap between germline ends came to 16 bases. Germline CDR1 reads SQVTM; CDR2 reads ANQGSEA. CDR3 DNA: TGCAGCGTAACACGACAGGGAGGGGAGACCCAGTACTTC. Encoded protein: CSVTRQGGETQYF.

The sample holds a few counts of this clone. The chain is built from TRBV29-1 and TRBJ2-1; 10 positions agree with TRBD1. Trimming took 7 bases from V and 5 from J; bases not matched to a gene: 5. Germline V gene sequence: CDR1 SQVTM, CDR2 ANQGSEA. CDR3 length: 13 residues. CDR3 residues: CSGGQGEHNEQFF. The CDR3 bases are TGCAGCGGTGGACAGGGGGAGCACAATGAGCAGTTCTTC.

The gene calls are TRBV7-9 and TRBJ2-1, with 9 bases lining up with TRBD2. Germline V gene lookup returns CDR1 SEHNR and CDR2 FQNEAQ (reference sequence). There are 15 residues in the CDR3. J gave up 6 bases and V 4 bases, and 7 bases lay outside the gene matches. The CDR3 protein is CASSSGLAGSNEQFF. The CDR3 DNA follows: TGTGCCAGCAGCTCGGGCCTAGCGGGATCCAATGAGCAGTTCTTC.

The gene calls are TRBV6-4 and TRBJ1-5; TRBD1 matches 7 bases. Germline-derived CDR1 and CDR2 are MRHNA and SNTAGT. The CDR3 sequence is 13 residues long. With V trimmed by 6 bases and J by 6 bases, 5 bases remained unmatched. The CDR3 coding sequence is TGTGCCAGCAGCCAGGGGGAGGGTCAGCCCCAGCATTTT. Translation: CASSQGEGQPQHF.

This clone was seen just once. In nucleotides, the CDR3 is TGTGCCAGCAGTTTATTCCGGGCAGGGCATAATGAGCAGTTCTTC. Encoded protein: CASSLFRAGHNEQFF. The rearrangement links TRBV28 to TRBJ2-1; tentative D call: TRBD1 (5 bases). The ends were cut back, 1 base at V and 7 bases at J, with 14 bases in the middle. Germline CDR1 MDHEN, CDR2 SYDVKM. The CDR3 runs 15 residues.

Turning to this clone: A far larger clone lies a single base away; this is likely a read error. The V and J genes are TRBV30 and TRBJ1-1, with TRBD1 identical over 9 bases. Trimming at V came to 0 bases and at J to 7 bases, leaving 6 bases not matched to a gene. This CDR3 spans 14 amino acids. Germline V gives CDR1 GTSNPN, CDR2 SVGIG (reference sequence). The CDR3 here is CAWSVTGGLGEAFF. CDR3 bases: TGTGCCTGGAGTGTAACAGGGGGCCTGGGTGAAGCTTTCTTT.

This chain connects TRBV18 to TRBJ2-1; 15 bases fit TRBD2. The CDR3 has 18 residues. The junction had 4 bases not matched to a gene; V was cut back by 2 bases and J by 2 bases. Germline-derived CDR1 and CDR2 are KGHSH and LQKENI. Here the CDR3 reads CASSPAGLAGGTYNEQFF. CDR3 nucleotides: TGTGCCAGCTCACCAGCGGGACTAGCGGGAGGAACCTACAATGAGCAGTTCTTC.

In this sample, this clone turned up once. A single base is all that separates this from a far larger clone, so a read error is likely. J is TRBJ2-5 and V is TRBV7-9; TRBD1 is a possible D gene (5 bases). The CDR3 totals 16 residues. Germline CDR1 reads SEHNR; CDR2 reads FQNEAQ (reference sequence). V was clipped by 1 base and J by 1 base, with 13 bases between them. The CDR3 protein is CASSLVGLTVQETQYF. In DNA, the CDR3 is TGTGCCAGCAGCTTAGTCGGTCTGACAGTCCAAGAGACCCAGTACTTC.

This rearrangement joins TRBV5-1 to TRBJ1-2; D ambiguous. Trimming pared 0 bases from V and 10 bases from J, leaving 16 bases between. Per germline, CDR1 SGHRS and CDR2 YFSETQ. The CDR3 contains 14 residues. The CDR3 reads CASSLGPDGRDYTF. Here the CDR3 DNA reads TGCGCCAGCAGCTTGGGTCCGGACGGACGTGACTACACCTTC.

This clone was counted once. The gene calls are TRBV6-1 and TRBJ2-7; 9 nucleotides match TRBD1. This CDR3 is built from 15 residues. The trim removed 0 bases at V and 3 bases at J, leaving 3 bases unmatched. Germline V gene data show CDR1 as MNHNS and CDR2 as SASEGT. The CDR3 coding sequence is TGTGCCAGCAGTGAAGCACAGGGGGCCGTCTACGAGCAGTACTTC. Its protein is CASSEAQGAVYEQYF.

Worth noting for this clone: One end of the junction fails to match germline, which may point to a read error. This chain joins TRBV7-3 and TRBJ2-1; 10 bases are a match to TRBD2. CDR1 is SGHTA, CDR2 FQGTGA, per germline. The CDR3 is made up of 16 amino acids. CDR3: CASSITGTSAHNEQFF. The CDR3 coding sequence is TGTGCCAGCAGCATAACCGGGACTAGCGCCCACAATGAGCAGTTCTTC. The variable domain in full, completed from reference TRBV7-3 and TRBJ2-1, reads GAGVSQTPSNKVTEKGKYVELRCDPISGHTALYWYRQSLGQGPEFLIYFQGTGAADDSGLPNDRFFAVRPEGSVSTLKIQRTERGDSAVYLCASSITGTSAHNEQFFGPGTRLTVL.

This sequence joins TRBV7-8 and TRBJ2-2; the D is unclear. V was cut by 5 bases and J by 5 bases, with 24 bases left in between. Germline assignment: CDR1 SGHVS and CDR2 FQNEAQ. This CDR3 has 18 amino acids. The CDR3 region has the DNA TGTGCCAGCAGCCAAATAGGTGATGCGGAGCTTCCTACCGGGGAGCTGTTTTTT. As protein: CASSQIGDAELPTGELFF.

As for this clone: This sequence is one base from a far larger clone and is likely a read error. This chain joins TRBV6-6 and TRBJ2-5, with D unresolved. Germline CDR1 MNHNY, CDR2 SVGAGI (reference sequence). The CDR3 consists of 13 residues. CDR3 amino acids: CAGSPQPQETQYF. The DNA of the CDR3 is TGTGCCGGCAGCCCTCAGCCCCAGGAGACCCAGTACTTC.

The rearrangement uses TRBV7-2 and TRBJ2-5, with 9 bases identical to TRBD2. CDR1 is SGHTA, CDR2 FQGNSA, per germline. Germline trimming cut 9 bases from V and 1 base from J; bases unmatched to any gene: 6. The CDR3 is 14 residues long. CDR3 nucleotide sequence: TGTGCCAGTACTCTTAGCGGGAGCCAAGAGACCCAGTACTTC. This codes for CASTLSGSQETQYF.

Details on this clone: Only one base separates this from a far larger clonotype, so it likely reflects a read error. The V and J genes are TRBV6-1 and TRBJ2-7; possible D gene TRBD2, 6 bases. The CDR3 has 13 residues. The germline V and J ends were trimmed by 7 bases and 5 bases, with 15 bases remaining between them. The germline gives CDR1 MNHNS, CDR2 SASEGT. The CDR3 DNA sequence: TGTGCCAGCATGACCGGAGGGAGCGACGAGCAGTACTTC. It translates to CASMTGGSDEQYF.

This clone was seen just once. The chain combines TRBV28 with TRBJ2-5; tentatively, D is TRBD1 (7 bases). The germline gives CDR1 MDHEN, CDR2 SYDVKM. Trimming took 5 bases from V and 1 from J, leaving 8 bases between them. The CDR3 extends over 13 amino acids. CDR3 nucleotides: TGTGCCAGCAGTCAGGGGGGCCAAGAGACCCAGTACTTC. This codes for CASSQGGQETQYF.

This clone was counted between two and nine times. V and J are TRBV28 and TRBJ2-3; unclear D gene. The CDR3 is 15 amino acids. Germline CDR1 reads MDHEN; CDR2 reads SYDVKM. V dropped 6 bases and J dropped 4 bases, with 17 bases sitting between them. CDR3: CASSPLQRWADTQYF. CDR3 DNA: TGTGCCAGCAGCCCCCTCCAGAGGTGGGCAGATACGCAGTATTTT.

The chain is built from TRBV10-2 and TRBJ2-7, with 13 bases lining up with TRBD2. There are 13 residues in the CDR3. The V gene end was trimmed by 6 bases and the J gene end by 6 bases; junction bases not matched to a gene: 2. Germline CDR1 WSHSY, CDR2 SAAADI. The CDR3: CASRTSGRGEQYF. The CDR3, as DNA: TGCGCCAGCAGAACTAGCGGGAGGGGCGAGCAGTACTTC.

The chain carries TRBV6-6 and TRBJ2-5; 10 positions agree with TRBD2. Germline CDR1 reads MNHNY; CDR2 reads SVGAGI (reference sequence). V lost 6 bases, J lost 5 bases, and 12 bases stayed unmatched. The CDR3 spans 16 residues. CDR3 sequence: CASRYRSGRAYETQYF. CDR3 in DNA: TGTGCCAGCAGATATAGAAGCGGGAGGGCCTATGAGACCCAGTACTTC.

The count of this clone is one. The chain uses TRBV9 and TRBJ1-5; no firm D call. The CDR3 is made up of 13 amino acids. In germline, CDR1 is SGDLS, CDR2 YYNGEE. Deletions cut 4 bases from V and 8 bases from J, with 13 bases between. The CDR3 loop is CASSTGPHEPQHF. Here the CDR3 DNA reads TGTGCCAGCAGCACCGGGCCCCATGAGCCCCAGCATTTT.

There are many counts of this clone. The genes are TRBV5-1 and TRBJ2-5; TRBD2 matches 8 bases. CDR1 is SGHRS, CDR2 YFSETQ, per germline. There are 13 residues in the CDR3. The junction had 9 bases not matched to a gene; V was cut back by 4 bases and J by 10 bases. The CDR3 reads CASSPGGTFLQYF. CDR3 bases: TGCGCCAGCAGCCCGGGGGGGACATTCCTCCAGTACTTC. The full variable domain, in which reference TRBV5-1 and TRBJ2-5 provide the parts outside the CDR3, is KAGVTQTPRYLIKTRGQQVTLSCSPISGHRSVSWYQQTPGQGLQFLFEYFSETQRNKGNFPGRFSGRQFSNSRSEMNVSTLELGDSALYLCASSPGGTFLQYFGPGTRLLVL.

This clone has just one count. It is likely a read error: a sequence one base away is far more abundant. The V call is TRBV6-1, the J call TRBJ1-6; maybe TRBD1 (6 bases). Germline V gene sequence: CDR1 MNHNS, CDR2 SASEGT. The CDR3 sequence is 13 residues long. CDR3 in DNA: TGTGCCAACAGTGAAGTTTCAGGGGAACCCCTCCACTTT. Encoded protein: CANSEVSGEPLHF.

On this clone: Other DNA variants within this sample encode the same CDR3. The rearrangement uses TRBV28 and TRBJ1-2; tentative D call: TRBD1 (6 bases). Germline V gene sequence: CDR1 MDHEN, CDR2 SYDVKM. V shed 3 bases and J shed 4 bases, with 6 bases lying between them. This CDR3 region has 12 residues. In DNA form, the CDR3 reads TGTGCCAGCAGTTTGACAGGCTATGGCTACACCTTC. Protein sequence: CASSLTGYGYTF.

The table lists this clone with a count of one. V gene TRBV5-5 combines with J gene TRBJ1-3, with D possibly TRBD1 on 6 matching bases. This CDR3 region has 17 residues. CDR1 and CDR2 from the germline V gene are SGHKS and YYEKEE (reference sequence). V lost 0 bases, J lost 1 base, and 14 bases lay in between. The CDR3 DNA follows: TGTGCCAGCAGCTTGGATTCAGGGGTTTGGTCTGGAAACACCATATATTTT. Translating gives CASSLDSGVWSGNTIYF.

The gene calls are TRBV1 and TRBJ2-3; no DNA check was done on the table's D call, TRBD2. TRBV1 is a pseudogene. The CDR3 is 14 amino acids. The CDR3 loop is CTSSQWTNCSTQYF. The CDR3 coding sequence is TGCACCAGCAGCCAATGGACTAATTGTAGTACGCAGTATTTT.